Presented here are 11 T cell receptor beta chains from one specimen sequenced in a study of response to subunit inactivated influenza vaccine. TCRdb fed the RT-PCR reads into MiXCR, producing one record per CDR3 protein. The table records roughly 700,000 distinct CDR3 sequences, 11% to 15% of them present only once. The source was PBMCs from blood, collected approximately 15 days before vaccination. The receptor set was obtained from a man aged 50 or older who received an inactivated influenza vaccine.

This clonotype was counted between two and nine times. The rearrangement links TRBV29-1 to TRBJ1-5; D perhaps matches TRBD1 (6 bases). Germline assignment: CDR1 SQVTM and CDR2 ANQGSEA. The ends were cut back, 5 bases at V and 2 bases at J, with 16 bases in the middle. The CDR3 contains 15 residues. The CDR3 is CSVSFLQGGNQPQHF. CDR3 bases: TGCAGCGTTTCCTTTCTACAGGGCGGCAATCAGCCCCAGCATTTT.

This clonotype was seen a few times. The chain combines TRBV19 with TRBJ1-5; D might be TRBD1 (6 bases). Trimming took 8 bases from V and 4 from J, leaving 12 bases between them. Germline-derived CDR1 and CDR2 are LNHDA and SQIVND (reference sequence). This CDR3 has 13 residues. The CDR3 protein is CASADRTNQPQHF. For the CDR3, the DNA is TGTGCCAGTGCCGACAGGACTAATCAGCCCCAGCATTTT.

This clonotype was seen only a few times. The chain employs TRBV15 and TRBJ2-1; no definite D call. Germline values: CDR1 LNHNV, CDR2 YYDKDF (reference sequence). The CDR3 length is 12 residues. V lost 3 bases to trimming and J lost 5 bases, with 5 bases between them. The CDR3 bases are TGTGCCACCAGCAGGTGGAACAATGAGCAGTTCTTC. Translating gives CATSRWNNEQFF.

This clonotype was observed a few times. The rearrangement joins TRBV5-5 to TRBJ1-5, with D possibly matching TRBD1 (6 bases). This CDR3 contains 17 residues. Germline loops: CDR1 SGHKS, CDR2 YYEKEE (reference sequence). V was clipped by 2 bases and J by 0 bases, with 15 bases between them. In nucleotides, the CDR3 is TGTGCCAGCAGCTTCGGCCCAGGGGATAATAGCAATCAGCCCCAGCATTTT. Encoded protein: CASSFGPGDNSNQPQHF.

The rearrangement links TRBV20-1 to TRBJ2-5; D is unresolved. Trimming left V 0 bases short and J 4 bases short, with 15 bases between. CDR1 is DFQATT, CDR2 SNEGSKA, per germline (reference sequence). The CDR3 covers 15 residues. The CDR3 bases are TGCAGTGCTAGAGATTCGGCAGACCCTCTAGAGACCCAGTACTTC. Amino acid sequence: CSARDSADPLETQYF.

This clonotype occurred a few times. The CDR3 DNA follows: TGCAGTGCTAGAGGAGAACCAAACAGGGCGAGTATCCAAGAGACCCAGTACTTC. The encoded protein is CSARGEPNRASIQETQYF. This rearrangement joins TRBV20-1 to TRBJ2-5; TRBD1 is a possible D gene (6 bases). The CDR3 runs 18 residues. From germline, CDR1 is DFQATT and CDR2 SNEGSKA (reference sequence). The germline V and J ends were trimmed by 1 base and 1 base, with 22 bases remaining between them.

The chain uses TRBV2 and TRBJ2-7, with D possibly TRBD1 on 6 matching bases. The length of the CDR3 is 14 residues. CDR1 and CDR2 from the germline V gene are SNHLY and FYNNEI. Trimming took 4 bases from V and 4 from J, leaving 14 bases between them. DNA for the CDR3: TGTGCCAGCAGTGTTACACAGGGCCGTTACGAGCAGTACTTC. Translated: CASSVTQGRYEQYF.

The chain carries TRBV5-1 and TRBJ2-6, with D perhaps matching TRBD1 or TRBD2 (5 bases each). Germline V gene sequence: CDR1 SGHRS, CDR2 YFSETQ. Trimming took off 4 bases at V and 0 bases at J, with 14 bases between the two ends. This CDR3 contains 17 residues. The chain's CDR3 is CASSHGDRVSGANVLTF. DNA for the CDR3: TGCGCCAGCAGCCACGGGGACCGAGTCTCTGGGGCCAACGTCCTGACTTTC.

There are a few counts of this clonotype. The chain uses TRBV5-1 and TRBJ2-6; 7 bases are shared with TRBD1. This CDR3 has 16 amino acids. Trimming at V came to 4 bases and at J to 0 bases, leaving 4 bases not matched to a gene. From germline, CDR1 is SGHRS and CDR2 YFSETQ. In DNA, the CDR3 is TGCGCCAGCAGCCTGGGACAGAACTCTGGGGCCAACGTCCTGACTTTC. This codes for CASSLGQNSGANVLTF.

Only a few counts were recorded for this clonotype. V gene TRBV7-2 combines with J gene TRBJ2-2; D gene unclear. V gave up 4 bases and J gave up 4 bases, with 10 bases separating them. In germline, CDR1 is SGHTA, CDR2 FQGNSA. This CDR3 contains 14 residues. CDR3 sequence: CASSSDFFTGELFF. The CDR3 DNA sequence: TGTGCCAGCAGCTCGGATTTTTTCACCGGGGAGCTGTTTTTT. The full variable domain, its missing parts supplied by reference TRBV7-2 and TRBJ2-2, is GAGVSQSPSNKVTEKGKDVELRCDPISGHTALYWYRQSLGQGLEFLIYFQGNSAPDKSGLPSDRFSAERTGGSVSTLTIQRTQQEDSAVYLCASSSDFFTGELFFGEGSRLTVL.

This clonotype was seen a few times. V and J are TRBV6-2 or TRBV6-3 and TRBJ2-4, with a tentative D call TRBD1 (6 bases). The germline V and J ends were trimmed by 0 bases and 1 base, with 13 bases remaining between them. This CDR3 has 17 residues. CDR1 and CDR2 (germline): MNHEY, SVGEGT. The CDR3 loop is CASSYSIPQGAKNIQYF. The CDR3, as DNA: TGTGCCAGCAGTTACTCGATCCCGCAGGGGGCCAAAAACATTCAGTACTTC.